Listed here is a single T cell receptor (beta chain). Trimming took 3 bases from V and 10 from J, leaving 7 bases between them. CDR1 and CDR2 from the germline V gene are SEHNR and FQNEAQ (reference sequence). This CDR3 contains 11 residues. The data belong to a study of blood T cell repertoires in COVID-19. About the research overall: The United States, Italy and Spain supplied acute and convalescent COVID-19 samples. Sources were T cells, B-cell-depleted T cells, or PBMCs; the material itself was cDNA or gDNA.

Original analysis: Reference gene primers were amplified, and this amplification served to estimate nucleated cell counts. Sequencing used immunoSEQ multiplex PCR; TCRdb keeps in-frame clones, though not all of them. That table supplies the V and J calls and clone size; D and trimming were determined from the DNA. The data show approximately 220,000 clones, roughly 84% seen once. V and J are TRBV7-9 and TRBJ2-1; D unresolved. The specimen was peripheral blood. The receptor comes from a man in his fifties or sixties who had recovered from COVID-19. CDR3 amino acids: CASSFNGEQFF. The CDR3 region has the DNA TGTGCCAGCAGCTTCAACGGGGAGCAGTTCTTC.